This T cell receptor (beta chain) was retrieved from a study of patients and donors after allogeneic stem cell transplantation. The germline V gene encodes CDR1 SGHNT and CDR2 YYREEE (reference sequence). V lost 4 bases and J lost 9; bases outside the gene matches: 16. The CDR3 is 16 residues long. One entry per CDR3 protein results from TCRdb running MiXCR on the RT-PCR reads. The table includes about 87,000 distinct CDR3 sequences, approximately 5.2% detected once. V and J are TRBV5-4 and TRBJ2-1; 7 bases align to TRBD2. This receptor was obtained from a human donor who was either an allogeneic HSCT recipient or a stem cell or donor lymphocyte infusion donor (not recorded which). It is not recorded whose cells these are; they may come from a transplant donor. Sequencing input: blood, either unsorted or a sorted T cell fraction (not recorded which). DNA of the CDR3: TGTGCCAGCAGCGAACCTCCCGGGACTACCGATGGTGAGCAGTTCTTC. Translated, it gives CASSEPPGTTDGEQFF.